These 28 T cell receptor beta chains share one sample of origin, sequenced in a study of neoadjuvant nivolumab and ipilimumab in lung cancer. Sequencing was performed with immunoSEQ multiplex PCR; in TCRdb, only in-frame clones are kept and a portion is missing. The table includes 7,500 to 9,000 clones, over 75% detected once. Sequencing was performed on tumor tissue, taken after neoadjuvant nivolumab, alone or with ipilimumab, at or shortly before surgery. The source is an adult with non-small cell lung cancer.

Here the CDR3 reads CASSLTGNTEAFF. As DNA, the CDR3 is TGTGCCAGCAGCCTAACCGGGAACACTGAAGCTTTCTTT. The chain couples TRBV6-1 to TRBJ1-1; D call uncertain. Germline V lookup: CDR1 MNHNS, CDR2 SASEGT. The V end was cut by 6 bases, the J end by 1 base, with 9 bases between. This CDR3 comprises 13 residues.

The rearrangement joins TRBV30 to TRBJ1-3; perhaps TRBD1 as D (6 bases). The germline CDR1 and CDR2 sequences are GTSNPN and SVGIG (reference sequence). Between the trimmed V and J ends, which lost 1 base and 4 bases, there was a span of 11 bases. CDR3 size: 14 residues. CDR3 DNA sequence: TGTGCCTGGAGTGGCCAGGGGAGAGGAAACACCATATATTTT. Amino acids: CAWSGQGRGNTIYF.

This clone was recorded only once. J is TRBJ1-2 and V is TRBV27; D is perhaps TRBD1 (5 bases). This CDR3 has 14 residues. Germline CDR1 MNHEY, CDR2 SMNVEV (reference sequence). The V end lost 5 bases, the J end lost 7 bases, and 17 bases lay between the germline ends. DNA of the CDR3: TGTGCCAGCAGTAACCAAGGGACCTTCCTTGGCTACACCTTC. This translates into CASSNQGTFLGYTF.

The chain employs TRBV5-1 and TRBJ2-3; 9 bases are a match to TRBD1. Germline V gene sequence: CDR1 SGHRS, CDR2 YFSETQ. CDR3 length: 15 amino acids. V was clipped by 7 bases and J by 5 bases; unmatched bases: 11. CDR3 in DNA: TGCGCCAGCCACTCCGGGACAGGGATCGGAGATACGCAGTATTTT. As protein: CASHSGTGIGDTQYF.

The chain uses TRBV10-3 and TRBJ1-1; D might be TRBD1 (5 bases). V dropped 4 bases and J dropped 9 bases, with 12 bases sitting between them. In germline, CDR1 is ENHRY, CDR2 SYGVKD. The CDR3 runs 12 residues. The CDR3 DNA sequence: TGTGCCATCAGTGGATTCCAGGGAAAAGCTTTCTTT. Translated: CAISGFQGKAFF.

This chain uses TRBV19 with TRBJ2-2, with 10 nucleotides matching TRBD2. Germline trimming cut 2 bases from V and 5 bases from J; bases unmatched to any gene: 5. The CDR3 contains 16 residues. Germline CDR1 is LNHDA and CDR2 is SQIVND (reference sequence). CDR3 coding DNA: TGTGCCAGTAGTATATTGGTACTAGCGGGGACCGGGGAGCTGTTTTTT. It specifies CASSILVLAGTGELFF.

The chain carries TRBV7-9 and TRBJ2-5, with D hard to call. CDR1 and CDR2 from the germline V gene are SEHNR and FQNEAQ (reference sequence). The CDR3 runs to 12 residues. V lost 4 bases, J lost 5 bases, and 8 bases lay in between. The DNA of the CDR3 is TGTGCCAGCAGCTCCCTATCCGAGACCCAGTACTTC. Encoded protein: CASSSLSETQYF.

This clone showed up just once. V usage is TRBV5-1 and J usage is TRBJ2-1; D might be TRBD1 (6 bases). The V end was cut by 3 bases, the J end by 4 bases, with 14 bases between. From germline, CDR1 is SGHRS and CDR2 YFSETQ. The CDR3 spans 15 residues. The CDR3 coding sequence is TGCGCCAGCAGCTCACTTAGTGGACAGTACAATGAGCAGTTCTTC. Translation gives CASSSLSGQYNEQFF. Together with reference TRBV5-1 and TRBJ2-1, the CDR3 gives the full variable domain: KAGVTQTPRYLIKTRGQQVTLSCSPISGHRSVSWYQQTPGQGLQFLFEYFSETQRNKGNFPGRFSGRQFSNSRSEMNVSTLELGDSALYLCASSSLSGQYNEQFFGPGTRLTVL.

Turning to this clone: This sample also contains other DNA sequences that code for the same CDR3. V gene TRBV6-5 combines with J gene TRBJ1-1, with a tentative D call TRBD1 (5 bases). The CDR3 length is 13 residues. Germline V lookup: CDR1 MNHEY, CDR2 SVGAGI. Trimming left V 4 bases short and J 1 base short, with 7 bases between. DNA for the CDR3: TGTGCCAGCAGTTTAACAGGGAACACTGAAGCTTTCTTT. Protein: CASSLTGNTEAFF.

With regard to this clone: One base away lies a much larger clone, so this may be a sequencing read error. Different DNA sequences within this sample yield the same CDR3. The V gene is TRBV7-6, the J gene TRBJ2-7, with D perhaps assigned TRBD1 or TRBD2 (5 bases each). The germline V gene has CDR1 SGHVS and CDR2 FNYEAQ. The CDR3 spans 13 residues. V dropped 5 bases and J dropped 3 bases, with 11 bases sitting between them. The CDR3 sequence: CASSPGPNYEQYF. CDR3 nucleotide sequence: TGTGCCAGCAGCCCGGGACCGAACTACGAGCAGTACTTC.

The table lists this clone with a few counts. The chain combines TRBV9 with TRBJ2-2; no clear D gene. The CDR3 totals 13 residues. Looked up from germline, CDR1 is SGDLS and CDR2 is YYNGEE. Trimming left V 1 base short and J 0 bases short, with 1 base between. The DNA for the CDR3 is TGTGCCAGCAGCGTAACGAACACCGGGGAGCTGTTTTTT. Amino acid sequence: CASSVTNTGELFF.

This chain links TRBV11-2 with TRBJ2-7; D is possibly TRBD2 (6 bases). The V end was cut by 1 base, the J end by 3 bases, with 10 bases between. There are 14 residues in the CDR3. The V gene's germline CDR1 is SGHAT and CDR2 FQNNGV. The CDR3 reads CASSLADGSYEQYF. Here the CDR3 DNA reads TGTGCCAGCAGCTTAGCCGACGGGAGCTACGAGCAGTACTTC.

The chain joins TRBV29-1 to TRBJ2-1; TRBD2 aligns across 8 bases. The trim removed 4 bases at V and 0 bases at J, leaving 11 bases unmatched. This CDR3 has 17 residues. Germline assignment: CDR1 SQVTM and CDR2 ANQGSEA. CDR3 residues: CSVGTSWREVSYNEQFF. CDR3 nucleotide sequence: TGCAGCGTTGGCACCAGTTGGCGGGAGGTCTCCTACAATGAGCAGTTCTTC.

The chain recombines TRBV7-2 with TRBJ2-1; no clear D. Germline V gene data show CDR1 as SGHTA and CDR2 as FQGNSA. The CDR3 has 15 amino acids. V was pared by 1 base and J by 2 bases, with 9 bases between. This CDR3 reads CASSLGAETYNEQFF. DNA of the CDR3: TGTGCCAGCAGCTTAGGGGCGGAAACCTACAATGAGCAGTTCTTC.

J is TRBJ1-5 and V is TRBV4-1; the D gene is possibly TRBD1 (5 bases). The V gene lost 2 bases and the J gene lost 2 bases, with 16 bases spanning the gap. The CDR3 runs 17 residues. Germline loops: CDR1 MGHRA, CDR2 YSYEKL. The CDR3 DNA sequence: TGCGCCAGCAGCCAAAATTTCCAGGGATCAGGCAATCAGCCCCAGCATTTT. It translates to CASSQNFQGSGNQPQHF.

The gene calls are TRBV29-1 and TRBJ2-1, with TRBD2 matching 13 bases. Trimming took 4 bases from V and 0 from J; bases not matched to a gene: 6. The CDR3 totals 17 residues. Per the germline V gene, CDR1 is SQVTM and CDR2 is ANQGSEA. CDR3 sequence: CSVAGLAGRSSYNEQFF. CDR3 bases: TGCAGCGTTGCGGGACTAGCGGGACGTTCCTCCTACAATGAGCAGTTCTTC.

The CDR3 sequence: CASSYRVQGDYEQYF. DNA for the CDR3: TGTGCCAGCAGTTACAGGGTGCAGGGCGACTACGAGCAGTACTTC. The chain uses TRBV6-5 and TRBJ2-7; TRBD1 might be the D (5 bases). Trimming took off 2 bases at V and 3 bases at J, with 14 bases between the two ends. Germline V CDR1 and CDR2: MNHEY, SVGAGI. The CDR3 totals 15 residues.

J is TRBJ1-1 and V is TRBV25-1; 7 positions match TRBD1. In germline, CDR1 is MGHDK, CDR2 SYGVNS. V gave up 5 bases and J gave up 7 bases; unmatched junction bases: 10. CDR3 length: 14 amino acids. The CDR3 protein is CASSLTQGKNEAFF. The CDR3 bases are TGTGCCAGCAGTCTTACACAGGGGAAGAATGAAGCTTTCTTT.

A single count supports this clone. The gene calls are TRBV19 and TRBJ2-5, with 10 bases fitting TRBD1. The germline CDR1 and CDR2 sequences are LNHDA and SQIVND (reference sequence). This CDR3 is built from 17 residues. V was clipped by 3 bases and J by 4 bases; unmatched bases: 11. CDR3 loop: CASSIRRDRGRGETQYF. CDR3 in DNA: TGTGCCAGTAGTATTCGACGGGACAGGGGAAGGGGAGAGACCCAGTACTTC.

This chain links TRBV5-1 with TRBJ1-2, with D possibly matching TRBD1 (5 bases). The CDR3 covers 12 residues. Germline V gene data show CDR1 as SGHRS and CDR2 as YFSETQ. Trimming removed 4 bases at V and 6 bases at J, with 10 bases between. The CDR3 protein is CASSPARDGYTF. For the CDR3, the DNA is TGCGCCAGCAGCCCTGCCAGGGATGGCTACACCTTC.

V gene TRBV7-9 combines with J gene TRBJ2-7, with D tentatively TRBD1 or TRBD2 (6 bases each). This CDR3 has 15 amino acids. CDR1 is SEHNR, CDR2 FQNEAQ, per germline (reference sequence). The V end was cut by 3 bases, the J end by 0 bases, with 12 bases between. CDR3: CASSFHGGSSYEQYF. CDR3 nucleotide sequence: TGTGCCAGCAGCTTCCACGGGGGCAGCTCCTACGAGCAGTACTTC.

This chain joins TRBV20-1 and TRBJ1-1; TRBD1 agrees at 7 bases. Per the germline V gene, CDR1 is DFQATT and CDR2 is SNEGSKA (reference sequence). The CDR3 has 11 amino acids. Germline trimming cut 7 bases from V and 8 bases from J; bases unmatched to any gene: 7. Here the CDR3 reads CSGGPGQEAFF. The CDR3 DNA reads as TGCAGTGGCGGCCCGGGACAGGAAGCTTTCTTT.

This chain uses TRBV14 with TRBJ2-7; D unresolved. The germline V gene has CDR1 SGHDN and CDR2 FVKESK. The V and J ends lost 2 bases and 0 bases respectively, with 11 bases between them. This CDR3 has 15 amino acids. CDR3 sequence (DNA): TGTGCCAGCAGCCAATTCATCACGAGCTCCTACGAGCAGTACTTC. It is translated as CASSQFITSSYEQYF.

This sequence joins TRBV7-9 and TRBJ1-2; no reliable D call. The CDR3 covers 13 residues. V was trimmed by 2 bases and J by 5 bases, leaving 9 bases between them. Germline values: CDR1 SEHNR, CDR2 FQNEAQ (reference sequence). CDR3 DNA: TGTGCCAGCAGCTTATCCGGGTTGTATGGCTACACCTTC. Encoded protein: CASSLSGLYGYTF. The whole variable domain, filled in from reference TRBV7-9 and TRBJ1-2, reads DTGVSQNPRHKITKRGQNVTFRCDPISEHNRLYWYRQTLGQGPEFLTYFQNEAQLEKSRLLSDRFSAERPKGSFSTLEIQRTEQGDSAMYLCASSLSGLYGYTFGSGTRLTVV.

The gene calls are TRBV6-4 and TRBJ2-1; 8 bases line up with TRBD1. Trimming removed 6 bases from V and 6 bases from J; junction bases left unmatched: 4. This CDR3 region has 13 residues. Per the germline V gene, CDR1 is MRHNA and CDR2 is SNTAGT. The CDR3 spells CASSADRGNEQFF. Written as DNA, the CDR3 is TGTGCCAGCAGCGCCGACAGGGGCAATGAGCAGTTCTTC.

This sequence joins TRBV7-9 and TRBJ2-7; the D gene could be TRBD1 or TRBD2 (5 bases each). Per germline, CDR1 SEHNR and CDR2 FQNEAQ (reference sequence). The CDR3 is made up of 11 amino acids. Trimming cost V 3 bases and J 7 bases, with 7 bases left between them. CDR3 region: CASSFEGEQYF. CDR3 DNA sequence: TGTGCCAGCAGCTTTGAGGGGGAGCAGTACTTC.

The chain couples TRBV7-9 to TRBJ1-1; D is possibly TRBD1 (5 bases). The length of the CDR3 is 13 residues. Germline-derived CDR1 and CDR2 are SEHNR and FQNEAQ (reference sequence). V gave up 6 bases and J gave up 0 bases, with 8 bases separating them. CDR3 bases: TGTGCCAGCAGAGGAGGGGTGAACACTGAAGCTTTCTTT. This translates into CASRGGVNTEAFF.

This chain joins TRBV19 and TRBJ1-6, with D perhaps matching TRBD1 (6 bases). This CDR3 spans 15 amino acids. Germline loops: CDR1 LNHDA, CDR2 SQIVND (reference sequence). The V end was cut by 7 bases, the J end by 5 bases, with 15 bases between. The CDR3 nucleotides read TGTGCCAGTACCCCGAGGGACACGGATAATTCACCCCTCCACTTT. It yields the protein CASTPRDTDNSPLHF.